This T cell receptor beta chain is drawn from a study of T cells expressing NK-cell markers. Germline values: CDR1 SGHDT, CDR2 YYEEEE. The CDR3 is 13 residues long. TCRdb reprocessed the 5' RACE reads, with one entry per CDR3 protein and no DNA. The table lists 500,000 to 700,000 distinct CDR3 sequences. The chain couples TRBV5-6 to TRBJ2-5; TCRdb proposes TRBD1, but this gene call is untestable without DNA. Material: blood T cells: a sorted CD56 or NKG2C T cell subset, CD4+ or CD8+ T cells, or bulk PBMC T cells (not recorded which). This clonotype originated in a man in his late teens or twenties in good health. The CDR3 loop is CASSLQGQETQYF.